This T cell receptor beta chain comes out of a study of patients and donors after allogeneic stem cell transplantation. CDR3 length: 16 residues. V was pared by 2 bases and J by 5 bases, with 9 bases of the junction left unmatched. Germline assignment: CDR1 LGHDT and CDR2 YNNKEL (reference sequence). In its sample, this clonotype was seen a few times. TCRdb redid the calling of the RT-PCR reads with MiXCR, one entry per CDR3 protein. The sample has 400,000 to 450,000 distinct CDR3 sequences; roughly 17% are singletons. The chain combines TRBV3-1 with TRBJ2-5, with 9 bases identical to TRBD1. The sequenced material came from blood, either unsorted or a sorted T cell fraction (not recorded which). This sequence originates from a human donor who was either an allogeneic HSCT recipient or a stem cell or donor lymphocyte infusion donor (not recorded which). It is not recorded whose cells these are; they may come from a transplant donor. In DNA, the CDR3 is TGTGCCAGCAGCCAACCCGCGGACAGGGGCTATGAGACCCAGTACTTC. Translated, it gives CASSQPADRGYETQYF.